Presented here are 5 T cell receptor beta chains from one specimen sequenced in a study of blood T cell repertoires in COVID-19. Here immunoSEQ multiplex PCR was the method, and the copy in TCRdb shows in-frame clones only, minus some. The data hold 9,000 to 10,000 clones, with around 78% observed a single time. Sequencing was carried out using peripheral blood. Source of these receptors: a human donor in a cohort sampled during active COVID-19.

This chain joins TRBV11-2 and TRBJ1-1; TRBD1 might be the D (6 bases). CDR1 is SGHAT and CDR2 is FQNNGV in the germline V gene. V lost 6 bases and J lost 1, with 9 bases in between. The CDR3 extends over 13 amino acids. CDR3 protein: CASRGATNTEAFF. Written as DNA, the CDR3 is TGTGCCAGCAGGGGGGCCACGAACACTGAAGCTTTCTTT.

Worth noting for this clone: Other DNA sequences in this sample translate to the same CDR3. The rearrangement joins TRBV5-1 to TRBJ2-7; tentatively, D is TRBD1 (8 bases). Germline V gene sequence: CDR1 SGHRS, CDR2 YFSETQ. CDR3 length: 15 amino acids. V lost 3 bases and J 2 bases, leaving 15 bases between the germline ends. The CDR3 sequence is CASSSQGGRAYEQYF. DNA for the CDR3: TGCGCCAGCAGCTCACAGGGGGGGCGGGCCTACGAGCAGTACTTC.

The chain is built from TRBV5-1 and TRBJ1-5; D is unclear. Trimming cost V 1 base and J 7 bases, with 9 bases left between them. The V gene's germline CDR1 is SGHRS and CDR2 YFSETQ. The CDR3 is 13 amino acids. CDR3 bases: TGCGCCAGCAGCTTGTACGGAGGACAGCCCCAGCATTTT. Protein: CASSLYGGQPQHF.

The V and J genes are TRBV27 and TRBJ1-3, with 7 bases aligning to TRBD1. The CDR3 runs to 15 residues. From germline, CDR1 is MNHEY and CDR2 SMNVEV (reference sequence). With 6 bases clipped from V and 2 bases from J, the junction kept 7 bases outside the gene matches. CDR3 protein: CASRRAGTAGNTIYF. The CDR3 DNA reads as TGTGCCAGCAGACGCGCCGGGACAGCTGGAAACACCATATATTTT.

This clone was found a few times. J is TRBJ2-3 and V is TRBV24-1, with TRBD2 identical over 7 bases. Trimming at V came to 2 bases and at J to 2 bases, leaving 3 bases not matched to a gene. This CDR3 comprises 15 residues. Germline V lookup: CDR1 KGHDR, CDR2 SFDVKD. The CDR3: CATSDSGDYTDTQYF. DNA for the CDR3: TGTGCCACCAGTGATTCGGGGGACTACACAGATACGCAGTATTTT.